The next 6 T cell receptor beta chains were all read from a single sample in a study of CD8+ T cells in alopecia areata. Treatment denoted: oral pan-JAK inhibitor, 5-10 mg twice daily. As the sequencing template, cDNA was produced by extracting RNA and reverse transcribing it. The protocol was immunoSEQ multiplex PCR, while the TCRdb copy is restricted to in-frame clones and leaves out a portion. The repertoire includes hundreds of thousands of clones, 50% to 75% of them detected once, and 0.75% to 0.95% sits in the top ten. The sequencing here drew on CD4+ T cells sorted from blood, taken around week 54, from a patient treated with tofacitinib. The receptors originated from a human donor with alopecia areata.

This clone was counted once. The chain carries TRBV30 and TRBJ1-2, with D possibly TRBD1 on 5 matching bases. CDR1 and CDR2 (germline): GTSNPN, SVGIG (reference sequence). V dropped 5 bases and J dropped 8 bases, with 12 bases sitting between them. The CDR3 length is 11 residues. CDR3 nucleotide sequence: TGTGCCTGGGCAGGGACGGGGGGCTACACCTTC. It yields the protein CAWAGTGGYTF.

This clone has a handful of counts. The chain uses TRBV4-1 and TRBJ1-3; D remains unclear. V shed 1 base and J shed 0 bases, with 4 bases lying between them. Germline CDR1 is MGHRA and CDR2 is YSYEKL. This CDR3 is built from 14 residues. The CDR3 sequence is CASSQGTSGNTIYF. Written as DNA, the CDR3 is TGCGCCAGCAGCCAAGGGACCTCTGGAAACACCATATATTTT.

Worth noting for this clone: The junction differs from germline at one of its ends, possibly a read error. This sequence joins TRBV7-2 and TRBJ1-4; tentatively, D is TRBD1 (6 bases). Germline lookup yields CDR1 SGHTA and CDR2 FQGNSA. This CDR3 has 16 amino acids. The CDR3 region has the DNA TGCGCCAGCAGCCAAGATTTGGGGGCGGTAAATGAAAAACTGTTTTTT. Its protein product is CASSQDLGAVNEKLFF.

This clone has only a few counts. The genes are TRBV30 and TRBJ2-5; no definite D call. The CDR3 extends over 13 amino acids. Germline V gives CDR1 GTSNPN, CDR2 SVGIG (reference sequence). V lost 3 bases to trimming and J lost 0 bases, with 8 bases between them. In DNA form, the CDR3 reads TGTGCCTGGAGGCATACGTACCAAGAGACCCAGTACTTC. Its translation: CAWRHTYQETQYF. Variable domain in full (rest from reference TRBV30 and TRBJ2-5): SQTIHQWPATLVQPVGSPLSLECTVEGTSNPNLYWYRQAAGRGLQLLFYSVGIGQISSEVPQNLSASRPQDRQFILSSKKLLLSDSGFYLCAWRHTYQETQYFGPGTRLLVL.

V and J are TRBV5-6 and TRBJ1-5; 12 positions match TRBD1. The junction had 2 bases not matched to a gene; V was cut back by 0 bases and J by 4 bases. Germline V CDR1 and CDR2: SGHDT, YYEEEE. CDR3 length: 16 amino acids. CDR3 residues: CASSLAGQGANQPQHF. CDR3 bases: TGTGCCAGCAGCTTGGCGGGACAGGGGGCGAATCAGCCCCAGCATTTT.

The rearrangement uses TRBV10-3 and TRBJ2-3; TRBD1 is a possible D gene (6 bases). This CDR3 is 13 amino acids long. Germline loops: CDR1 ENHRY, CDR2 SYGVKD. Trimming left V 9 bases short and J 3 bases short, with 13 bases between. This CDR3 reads CAITQGLTDTQYF. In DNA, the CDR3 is TGTGCCATTACACAGGGTTTGACAGATACGCAGTATTTT.